Below are 26 T cell receptor beta chains sequenced from a single sample in a study of blood T cell repertoires in COVID-19. Assay used: immunoSEQ multiplex PCR; TCRdb lists only in-frame clones, some missing. The table has a few hundred thousand clones, about 88% seen once. The sequenced sample was PBMCs or T cells enriched from blood (not recorded which). The receptors originated from a woman aged 45 to 65 who had been exposed to COVID-19.

This chain links TRBV27 with TRBJ2-3; TRBD1 matches at 8 bases. Germline V gene sequence: CDR1 MNHEY, CDR2 SMNVEV (reference sequence). V was pared by 6 bases and J by 4 bases, with 12 bases of the junction left unmatched. The CDR3 totals 16 residues. This CDR3 reads CASSRGQGPTADTQYF. The CDR3 bases are TGTGCCAGCAGCCGAGGACAGGGACCTACGGCAGATACGCAGTATTTT.

This clone was found a few times. The CDR3 sequence is CASSQGPAQPQHF. In DNA, the CDR3 is TGCGCCAGCAGCCAAGGCCCCGCGCAGCCCCAGCATTTT. The chain links TRBV4-3 to TRBJ1-5; D is unclear. Trimming removed 1 base from V and 7 bases from J, with 8 bases in between. In germline, CDR1 is LGHNA, CDR2 YSLEER. This CDR3 spans 13 amino acids.

The gene calls are TRBV18 and TRBJ1-2; 7 bases fit TRBD1. V dropped 4 bases and J dropped 3; count of bases not matched to a gene: 8. Germline V gene sequence: CDR1 KGHSH, CDR2 LQKENI. The CDR3 has 15 amino acids. CDR3 amino acids: CASSLQGSVYYGYTF. CDR3 DNA: TGTGCCAGCTCACTACAGGGGAGTGTATACTATGGCTACACCTTC.

This sequence joins TRBV18 and TRBJ1-6; the match to TRBD1 covers 8 bases. The CDR3 contains 15 residues. V shed 3 bases and J 7 bases; nucleotides not matched to a gene: 5. In germline, CDR1 is KGHSH, CDR2 LQKENI. The CDR3 nucleotides are TGTGCCAGCTCACCCGATACAGGGGGGAATTCACCCCTCCACTTT. As protein: CASSPDTGGNSPLHF.

The chain is built from TRBV14 and TRBJ1-1; 7 bases match TRBD1. Unmatched junction bases numbered 3, after V lost 4 bases and J lost 4 bases. Germline V lookup: CDR1 SGHDN, CDR2 FVKESK. This CDR3 comprises 13 residues. For the CDR3, the DNA is TGTGCCAGCAGCCCGGGACAGATCACTGAAGCTTTCTTT. It codes for CASSPGQITEAFF.

Here the CDR3 DNA reads TGTGCCAGCAGTGCCTCTAGGGGCACTGAAGCTTTCTTT. Translation: CASSASRGTEAFF. The chain uses TRBV7-7 and TRBJ1-1; D perhaps matches TRBD1 (5 bases). The CDR3 has 13 residues. V lost 6 bases and J 4 bases, leaving 12 bases between the germline ends. The germline gives CDR1 SSHAT, CDR2 FNYEAQ (reference sequence).

This chain links TRBV5-4 with TRBJ2-3; 7 bases align to TRBD1. Germline V lookup: CDR1 SGHNT, CDR2 YYREEE (reference sequence). V was clipped by 3 bases and J by 1 base; unmatched bases: 8. The CDR3 extends over 16 amino acids. Here the CDR3 reads CASSSDRVGRTDTQYF. The CDR3 DNA reads as TGTGCCAGCAGCTCAGACAGGGTTGGTCGCACAGATACGCAGTATTTT.

The chain recombines TRBV29-1 with TRBJ1-5; TRBD1 agrees at 7 bases. Germline lookup yields CDR1 SQVTM and CDR2 ANQGSEA. V was pared by 7 bases and J by 5 bases, with 5 bases of the junction left unmatched. CDR3 length: 12 amino acids. CDR3 residues: CSAKTGDQPQHF. The DNA for the CDR3 is TGCAGCGCGAAAACAGGGGATCAGCCCCAGCATTTT.

The gene calls are TRBV2 and TRBJ1-1, with D possibly being TRBD1 (6 bases). This CDR3 is 14 amino acids long. From germline, CDR1 is SNHLY and CDR2 FYNNEI. V lost 4 bases, J lost 2 bases, and 11 bases lay in between. CDR3 loop: CASSVSRGNTEAFF. The DNA for the CDR3 is TGTGCCAGCAGTGTCTCCAGGGGTAACACTGAAGCTTTCTTT.

The chain carries TRBV19 and TRBJ1-5; D is uncertain. Germline CDR1 is LNHDA and CDR2 is SQIVND (reference sequence). CDR3 length equals 15 residues. Trimming stripped 4 bases from V and 0 bases from J, with 10 bases between. The CDR3 sequence is CASSTVSFSNQPQHF. The DNA of the CDR3 is TGTGCCAGTAGTACCGTATCTTTTAGCAATCAGCCCCAGCATTTT.

The chain couples TRBV2 to TRBJ1-2; D might be TRBD1 (6 bases). The V and J ends lost 3 bases and 3 bases respectively, with 14 bases between them. Germline loops: CDR1 SNHLY, CDR2 FYNNEI. The CDR3 covers 15 residues. CDR3 bases: TGTGCCAGCAGTGAGTGGCAGGGGAGGGACTATGGCTACACCTTC. This translates into CASSEWQGRDYGYTF. Together with reference TRBV2 and TRBJ1-2, the CDR3 gives the full variable domain: EPEVTQTPSHQVTQMGQEVILRCVPISNHLYFYWYRQILGQKVEFLVSFYNNEISEKSEIFDDQFSVERPDGSNFTLKIRSTKLEDSAMYFCASSEWQGRDYGYTFGSGTRLTVV.

The chain uses TRBV29-1 and TRBJ2-1; D unresolved. The V gene's germline CDR1 is SQVTM and CDR2 ANQGSEA. V was cut by 2 bases and J by 8 bases, with 13 bases left in between. This CDR3 contains 13 residues. The CDR3 DNA follows: TGCAGCGTTGAAATGCCAGCAGGCGATGAGCAGTTCTTC. Translated, it gives CSVEMPAGDEQFF.

The chain couples TRBV28 to TRBJ1-3; D might be TRBD1 (5 bases). This CDR3 is 15 amino acids long. CDR1 is MDHEN and CDR2 is SYDVKM in the germline V gene. Trimming took off 7 bases at V and 2 bases at J, with 15 bases between the two ends. CDR3 sequence reads: CASTSQGGTGNTIYF. In nucleotides, the CDR3 is TGTGCCAGCACGTCGCAGGGTGGAACTGGAAACACCATATATTTT.

The genes are TRBV5-1 and TRBJ2-3; 13 bases line up with TRBD2. Germline V gives CDR1 SGHRS, CDR2 YFSETQ. V gave up 0 bases and J gave up 0 bases; unmatched junction bases: 13. This CDR3 spans 21 amino acids. The DNA for the CDR3 is TGCGCCAGCAGCTTGGGGCGGACTAGCGGGGGCCGAGCTACTAGCACAGATACGCAGTATTTT. Its protein is CASSLGRTSGGRATSTDTQYF.

The chain joins TRBV16 to TRBJ1-5; TRBD1 is a possible D gene (5 bases). V was cut by 4 bases and J by 6 bases, with 13 bases left in between. The CDR3 extends over 14 amino acids. Germline CDR1 and CDR2: KGHSY and FQNENV. CDR3 sequence reads: CASSPGRGGQPQHF. CDR3 in DNA: TGTGCCAGCAGCCCCGGGAGGGGCGGTCAGCCCCAGCATTTT. Complete variable domain (other parts from reference TRBV16 and TRBJ1-5): GEEVAQTPKHLVRGEGQKAKLYCAPIKGHSYVFWYQQVLKNEFKFLISFQNENVFDETGMPKERFSAKCLPNSPCSLEIQATKLEDSAVYFCASSPGRGGQPQHFGDGTRLSIL.

The chain couples TRBV3-1 (or the pseudogene TRBV3-2) to TRBJ1-1; 7 nucleotides align to TRBD1. J was trimmed by 1 base and V by 2 bases; bases with no gene match: 4. CDR3 length: 15 residues. Looked up from germline, CDR1 is LGHDT and CDR2 is YNNKEL (reference sequence). CDR3 DNA: TGTGCCAGCAGCCAAAACCGACAGGGGAACACTGAAGCTTTCTTT. It translates to CASSQNRQGNTEAFF.

The CDR3 region is CASSSPGSTATYEQYF. The CDR3 coding sequence is TGTGCCAGCAGTTCCCCCGGGTCGACCGCTACCTACGAGCAGTACTTC. The chain joins TRBV27 to TRBJ2-7; no clear D. Trimming took 4 bases from V and 2 from J, leaving 18 bases between them. Germline V gene data show CDR1 as MNHEY and CDR2 as SMNVEV (reference sequence). This CDR3 contains 16 residues.

V usage is TRBV30 and J usage is TRBJ1-3, with 8 nucleotides matching TRBD1. V shed 0 bases, J shed 4 bases, and the junction held 5 bases outside the gene matches. CDR3 length: 15 amino acids. Germline-derived CDR1 and CDR2 are GTSNPN and SVGIG (reference sequence). The CDR3, as DNA: TGTGCCTGGAGTGTAACCAGGGGGCTAGGAAACACCATATATTTT. Translated: CAWSVTRGLGNTIYF.

V and J are TRBV9 and TRBJ2-2; no reliable D call. CDR1 SGDLS and CDR2 YYNGEE come from the germline V gene. Trimming removed 2 bases at V and 6 bases at J, with 5 bases between. This CDR3 spans 12 amino acids. As DNA, the CDR3 is TGTGCCAGCAGCGTCTCGTCCGGGGAGCTGTTTTTT. This sequence encodes CASSVSSGELFF.

This rearrangement joins TRBV21-1 to TRBJ1-5; the table's TRBD1 call for D was not verified on the DNA. TRBV21-1 is deemed a pseudogene. The CDR3 runs 13 residues. The CDR3 loop reads CARSRSGFQPQHF. CDR3 coding DNA: TGTGCCCGCTCACGATCAGGTTTTCAGCCCCAGCATTTT.

The chain links TRBV6-5 to TRBJ1-6; TRBD1 matches 7 bases. The CDR3 has 15 amino acids. Germline V lookup: CDR1 MNHEY, CDR2 SVGAGI. V lost 5 bases, J lost 10 bases, and 11 bases stayed unmatched. Here the CDR3 reads CASSRQGPGRSPLHF. The CDR3 region has the DNA TGTGCCAGCAGTCGACAGGGACCGGGGAGGTCACCCCTCCACTTT.

The chain has TRBV3-1 (or the pseudogene TRBV3-2) and TRBJ2-3; the D is unclear. This CDR3 has 15 residues. Germline values: CDR1 LGHDT, CDR2 YNNKEL (reference sequence). The ends were cut back, 0 bases at V and 7 bases at J, with 14 bases in the middle. This CDR3 reads CASSQEWAPANTQYF. The CDR3 DNA reads TGTGCCAGCAGCCAAGAGTGGGCACCCGCGAATACGCAGTATTTT.

The rearrangement joins TRBV12-3 or TRBV12-4 to TRBJ1-1; D remains ambiguous. This CDR3 contains 13 residues. V was shortened by 10 bases and J by 3 bases, with 15 bases between the two germline ends. CDR3 region: CATAPRRDTEAFF. The CDR3 region has the DNA TGTGCCACCGCCCCTAGGCGGGACACTGAAGCTTTCTTT.

This clone was seen only once. This chain joins TRBV9 and TRBJ1-3; D remains unclear. CDR1 is SGDLS and CDR2 is YYNGEE in the germline V gene. The V gene lost 4 bases and the J gene lost 0 bases, with 8 bases spanning the gap. The CDR3 runs to 14 residues. For the CDR3, the DNA is TGTGCCAGCAGCTATCCTTCCTCTGGAAACACCATATATTTT. Its protein is CASSYPSSGNTIYF.

The genes are TRBV5-1 and TRBJ2-1; TRBD1 matches at 7 bases. Trimming took 4 bases from V and 6 from J; bases not matched to a gene: 7. The CDR3 is made up of 14 amino acids. Germline V lookup: CDR1 SGHRS, CDR2 YFSETQ. The CDR3 bases are TGCGCCAGCAGCCTAAGACAGGGTGGCAATGAGCAGTTCTTC. This gives the protein CASSLRQGGNEQFF.

This rearrangement joins TRBV5-4 to TRBJ1-1, with D perhaps TRBD1 (5 bases). Trimming took off 4 bases at V and 1 base at J, with 14 bases between the two ends. This CDR3 region has 15 residues. Germline assignment: CDR1 SGHNT and CDR2 YYREEE (reference sequence). The chain's CDR3 is CASSPLDTWNTEAFF. The CDR3 nucleotides are TGTGCCAGCAGCCCTTTGGACACCTGGAACACTGAAGCTTTCTTT.